The rows below give T cell receptor beta chains drawn from one sample of a study of T cell repertoires in cytomegalovirus infection. TCRdb itself ran the reads through MiXCR, one entry per CDR3 protein. The table records about 700,000 distinct CDR3 sequences, around a third of them present only once. Their target antigens are unknown. This material consisted of cultured PBMCs, taken from culture after CMV antigen stimulation. Every receptor here comes from a human donor in good health (CMV status not recorded). Some clones in this sample may be carry-over from other donors' samples. CDR3s include the opening cysteine and the closing phenylalanine or tryptophan.

j_gene: TRBJ2-3
v_gene: TRBV19
CDR3aa: CASSMGLQTDTQYF

j_gene: TRBJ2-6
v_gene: TRBV6-1
CDR3aa: CASRPTGAGANVLTF

j_gene: TRBJ2-1
v_gene: TRBV15
CDR3aa: CATRTLYRGKTYNEQFF

j_gene: TRBJ1-3
v_gene: TRBV5-6
CDR3aa: CASSFTQGFAGNTIYF

j_gene: TRBJ2-1
v_gene: TRBV12-3/TRBV12-4
CDR3aa: CASRPDRDNEQFF

j_gene: TRBJ2-1
v_gene: TRBV7-9
CDR3aa: CASSLIKGSGNEQFF

j_gene: TRBJ2-7
v_gene: TRBV4-2
CDR3aa: CASSQGMLMAEQYF

j_gene: TRBJ2-5
v_gene: TRBV7-9
CDR3aa: CASSYPQDRGSETQYF

j_gene: TRBJ1-3
v_gene: TRBV28
CDR3aa: CASSLLRAGARNLSGNTIYF

j_gene: TRBJ2-7
v_gene: TRBV10-3
CDR3aa: CATRPGLAGGPEWF

j_gene: TRBJ2-3
v_gene: TRBV2
CDR3aa: CASSETSMADTQYF

j_gene: TRBJ2-1
v_gene: TRBV12-3/TRBV12-4
CDR3aa: CASSPGPYNEHFF

j_gene: TRBJ2-3
v_gene: TRBV11-3
CDR3aa: CASSSGQGYTQYF

j_gene: TRBJ2-3
v_gene: TRBV27
CDR3aa: CASGSRDRYTDTQYF

j_gene: TRBJ2-3
v_gene: TRBV15
CDR3aa: CATSLGGTDTQYF

j_gene: TRBJ1-1
v_gene: TRBV5-4
CDR3aa: CASSLAAGTRNTEAFF

j_gene: TRBJ2-1
v_gene: TRBV6-5
CDR3aa: CASSLRPHNEQFF

j_gene: TRBJ1-1
v_gene: TRBV5-6
CDR3aa: CASSFLSGAEAFF

j_gene: TRBJ1-6
v_gene: TRBV23-1
CDR3aa: CASKNRDGYNSPLHF

j_gene: TRBJ2-7
v_gene: TRBV7-2
CDR3aa: CASSLSSDYYEQYF

j_gene: TRBJ2-7
v_gene: TRBV6-2/TRBV6-3
CDR3aa: CASAGIRRYEQYF

j_gene: TRBJ2-6
v_gene: TRBV6-2/TRBV6-3
CDR3aa: CASSRAGSGANVLTF

j_gene: TRBJ1-6
v_gene: TRBV5-4
CDR3aa: CASSLEHRGSPLHF

j_gene: TRBJ2-5
v_gene: TRBV7-4
CDR3aa: CASKTGMQETQYF

j_gene: TRBJ2-5
v_gene: TRBV28
CDR3aa: CAIMGGALGQETQYF

j_gene: TRBJ2-1
v_gene: TRBV12-3/TRBV12-4
CDR3aa: CASSLKEQFF

j_gene: TRBJ2-3
v_gene: TRBV28
CDR3aa: CASSLQGWEATDTQYF

j_gene: TRBJ1-1
v_gene: TRBV7-9
CDR3aa: CASSRYSGTMNTEAFF

j_gene: TRBJ1-3
v_gene: TRBV5-6
CDR3aa: CASSLYGEAGNTIYF

j_gene: TRBJ2-3
v_gene: TRBV5-4
CDR3aa: CASTQRGYSTDTQYF

j_gene: TRBJ1-4
v_gene: TRBV4-1
CDR3aa: CASSQRVLVGEKLFF

j_gene: TRBJ2-7
v_gene: TRBV28
CDR3aa: CASSLPLGGSYEQYF

j_gene: TRBJ1-4
v_gene: TRBV28
CDR3aa: CASGGTGVSTNEKLFF

j_gene: TRBJ1-1
v_gene: TRBV7-6
CDR3aa: CASSFKVGTEAFF

j_gene: TRBJ1-4
v_gene: TRBV7-2
CDR3aa: CASSFQNRGEKLFF

j_gene: TRBJ2-3
v_gene: TRBV7-2
CDR3aa: CASSLRDRRDTQYF

j_gene: TRBJ2-7
v_gene: TRBV6-2/TRBV6-3
CDR3aa: CASSSRRSAEQYF

j_gene: TRBJ1-1
v_gene: TRBV6-6
CDR3aa: CASSYSSGGWAFF

j_gene: TRBJ1-2
v_gene: TRBV7-8
CDR3aa: CASSRTKGTDGYTF

j_gene: TRBJ1-5
v_gene: TRBV5-5
CDR3aa: CASSLRQFNQPQHF

j_gene: TRBJ2-3
v_gene: TRBV7-2
CDR3aa: CASSVPGTQQYF

j_gene: TRBJ2-2
v_gene: TRBV7-2
CDR3aa: CASRPSGANTGELFF

j_gene: TRBJ1-1
v_gene: TRBV27
CDR3aa: CASSSPPYRGAGTEAFF

j_gene: TRBJ2-1
v_gene: TRBV6-2/TRBV6-3
CDR3aa: CASSYHKTSGSYNEQFF

j_gene: TRBJ1-1
v_gene: TRBV12-5
CDR3aa: CASGLITGQLNTEAFF

j_gene: TRBJ2-2
v_gene: TRBV7-9
CDR3aa: CASTRLAANTGELFF

j_gene: TRBJ2-1
v_gene: TRBV28
CDR3aa: CATGQEQFF

j_gene: TRBJ1-5
v_gene: TRBV7-6
CDR3aa: CASSLLRGSNQPQHF

j_gene: TRBJ1-4
v_gene: TRBV7-8
CDR3aa: CASTPGRAFEKLFF

j_gene: TRBJ2-5
v_gene: TRBV3-1
CDR3aa: CASSRDRLKTQYF

j_gene: TRBJ2-3
v_gene: TRBV6-5
CDR3aa: CASSALAQRGPTDTQYF

j_gene: TRBJ2-2
v_gene: TRBV7-6
CDR3aa: CASSLSRGTNTGELFF

j_gene: TRBJ1-5
v_gene: TRBV10-2
CDR3aa: CASSAGTATAPQHF

j_gene: TRBJ2-3
v_gene: TRBV2
CDR3aa: CASSEGAGTRSDTQYF

j_gene: TRBJ2-2
v_gene: TRBV4-1
CDR3aa: CASSPPGENTGELFF

j_gene: TRBJ2-7
v_gene: TRBV20-1
CDR3aa: CSARSGGAGYEQYF

j_gene: TRBJ2-2
v_gene: TRBV5-1
CDR3aa: CASSLTGTYTGELFF